This T cell receptor beta chain was sequenced in a study of blood T cells in healthy people across ages (dated by TCRdb to the mid-2010s). General notes on the study: In model experiments, roughly one uniquely barcoded TCR beta cDNA molecule per two T cells was captured by template switching. Using the same blood draw, the study looked at two additional independent replicas of 1 million unique cDNA reads for two donors, one aged 18 to 30 and the other aged 80 or older. The donors were divided into four age groups: young (average approximately 17 years), middle-aged (approximately 42), aged (approximately 62) and long-lived (roughly 82). To track age-related changes in TCR beta repertoire diversity, the study relied on deep sequencing normalized with unique cDNA molecular identifiers. To avoid experimental bias, donors of different ages were spread randomly across the sequencing lanes. Results the study describes overall, beyond this receptor: As age increased, observed TCR beta diversity per million T cells dropped in a roughly linear way, and a significant reduction was already evident by age about 36. Estimates of total diversity from one million sequenced T cells were regarded as lower bounds and underestimates. Compared with the aged group, the long-lived group had more naive CD4+ T cells, fewer expanded clones and increased TCR diversity, a pattern suggesting age selection. The CMV infection status of donors was not known, potentially confounding age-related changes in expanded clonotypes. Observed TCR beta diversity correlated strongly with the percentage of naive T cells measured by flow cytometry. Conclusive comparison of naive and antigen-experienced compartments was prevented by the profiling of bulk unsorted PBMCs.

Concerning this clonotype itself: It lacks a known antigen. Within one base of it there is no much larger clone, and no base qualities were kept.

Preparation of the library involved 5' RACE. The sequencer listed for this sample is Illumina HiSeq 2500. A second PCR of about 6 to 11 cycles was performed with a sample-barcoded 5' primer and a J-beta primer mix. A template-switch 5' adaptor carrying 12 random nucleotides introduced a unique molecular identifier onto each TCR beta cDNA molecule. Each sample yielded at least 3 million CDR3-containing paired-end reads. First-strand cDNA was synthesized from all RNA with the Mint cDNA synthesis kit, primed by a TRBC-specific oligonucleotide. All cDNA was treated with uracil-DNA glycosylase and then went through a first 18-cycle PCR with the universal primers M1SS and BC2_uni_R. The authors processed their data as follows. Each sample was normalized by randomly selecting 1 million high-quality reads, each carrying a distinct molecular identifier. Instead of being binned into consensus sequences, reads with shared molecular identifiers were discarded. MiTCR, run with a Q25 quality threshold and the strictest error-elimination algorithm, handled CDR3 identification, clonotype clustering and error correction. Lower-bound total TCR beta diversity was estimated with a nonparametric unseen species model using Euler transformation. TCRdb itself trimmed the public reads at Q25 with fastp, ran MiXCR and retained productive beta chains. Identical CDR3 protein sequences are pooled into one entry, listed with their most common genes and DNA. The V and J calls, along with clone size, are taken from TCRdb and not from the paper's own processing. The sample table lists around 710,000 distinct CDR3 sequences, roughly 47% of them with a count of one. The top ten constitute approximately 22% of the sample.

Systemically healthy Caucasian individuals from Russia, some 40 in total and aged about 6 to 90 years, were included as donors. Each donor gave 8 to 10 milliliters of peripheral blood, collected into EDTA-treated Vacutainer tubes. Ficoll-Paque density-gradient centrifugation was used to isolate PBMCs, with at least 7 million per sample. Trizol reagent was used to extract total RNA from the PBMCs, yielding at least 5.5 micrograms per sample. Naive CD45RAhigh/CD27high T cell percentages were measured by flow cytometry on a PBMC aliquot from every donor. The receptor was derived from a woman in her sixties in good health. What was sequenced was blood.

The CDR3 loop reads CASSHRPGQRPVGSTGELFF. The nucleotide sequence is TGTGCCAGCAGCCACCGTCCAGGACAGCGCCCTGTAGGGAGCACCGGGGAGCTGTTTTTT. This chain joins TRBV7-2 to TRBJ2-2; TRBD1 is a weak D gene call, 6 bases matching. CDR3 length: 20 amino acids, cysteine to phenylalanine. Only the CDR3 region is kept as DNA, spanning 60 bases read in frame from base 1. CDR1 and CDR2 are read off the germline V gene as SGHTA and FQGNSA. V lost 5 bases and J lost 4 bases; the stretch between them is 29 bases long.